This TCR beta chain was sequenced for a study of shared clonotypes between healthy human individuals. Trimming stripped 11 bases from V and 4 bases from J, with 12 bases between. The CDR3 extends over 12 amino acids. In germline, CDR1 is WSHSY, CDR2 SAAADI. The assay was immunoSEQ multiplex PCR, and TCRdb's table has in-frame clones only and misses some. Of under 650,000 clones in the sample, less than 96% are singletons; the top ten hold 0.05% to 0.07%. The source material was naive CD4+ T cells sorted from blood. Specified subset: CD45RA+ positively selected. The gene calls are TRBV10-2 and TRBJ1-5; unclear D gene. The sequence was obtained from a woman aged 25-40 years in good health. DNA for the CDR3: TGCGCCGCACAGACGGGAAATCAGCCCCAGCATTTT. Amino acid sequence: CAAQTGNQPQHF.